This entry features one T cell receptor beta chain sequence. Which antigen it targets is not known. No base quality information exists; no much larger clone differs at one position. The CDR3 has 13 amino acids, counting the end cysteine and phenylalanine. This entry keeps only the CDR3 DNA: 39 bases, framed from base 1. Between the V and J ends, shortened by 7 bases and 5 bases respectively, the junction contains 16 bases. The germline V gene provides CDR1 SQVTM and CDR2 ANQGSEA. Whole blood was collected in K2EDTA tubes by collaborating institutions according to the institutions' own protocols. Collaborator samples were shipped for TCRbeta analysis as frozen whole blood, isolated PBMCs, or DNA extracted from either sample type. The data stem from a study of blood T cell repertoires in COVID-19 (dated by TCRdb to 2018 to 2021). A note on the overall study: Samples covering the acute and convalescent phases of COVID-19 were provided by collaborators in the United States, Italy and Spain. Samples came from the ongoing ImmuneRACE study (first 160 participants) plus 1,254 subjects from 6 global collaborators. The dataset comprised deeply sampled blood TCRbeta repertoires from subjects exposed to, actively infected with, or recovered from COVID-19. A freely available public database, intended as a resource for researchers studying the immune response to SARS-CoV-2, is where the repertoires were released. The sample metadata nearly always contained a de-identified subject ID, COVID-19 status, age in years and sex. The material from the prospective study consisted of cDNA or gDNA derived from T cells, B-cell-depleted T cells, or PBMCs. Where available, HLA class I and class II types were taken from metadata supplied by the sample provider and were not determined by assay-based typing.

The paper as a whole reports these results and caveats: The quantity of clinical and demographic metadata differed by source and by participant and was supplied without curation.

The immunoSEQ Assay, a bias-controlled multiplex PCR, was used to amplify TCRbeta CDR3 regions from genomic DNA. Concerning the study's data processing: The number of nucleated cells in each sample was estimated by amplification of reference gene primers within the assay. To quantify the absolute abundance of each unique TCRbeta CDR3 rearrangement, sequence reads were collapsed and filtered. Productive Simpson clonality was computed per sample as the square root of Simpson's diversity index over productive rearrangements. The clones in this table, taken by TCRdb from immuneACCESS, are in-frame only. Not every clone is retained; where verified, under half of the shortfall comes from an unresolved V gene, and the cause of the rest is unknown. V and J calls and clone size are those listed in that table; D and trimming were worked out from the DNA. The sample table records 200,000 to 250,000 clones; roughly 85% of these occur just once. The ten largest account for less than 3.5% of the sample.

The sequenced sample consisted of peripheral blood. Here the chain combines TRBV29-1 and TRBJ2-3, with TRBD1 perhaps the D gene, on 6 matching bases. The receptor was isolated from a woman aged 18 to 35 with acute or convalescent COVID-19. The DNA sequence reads TGCAGCGCTCAAGGGGGTATAGGAGATACGCAGTATTTT. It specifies CSAQGGIGDTQYF.